These 4 T cell receptor beta chains came from one sample sequenced in a study of radiotherapy plus CTLA-4 blockade in lung cancer. The repertoire was sequenced with immunoSEQ multiplex PCR; TCRdb's copy has only in-frame clones and lacks some. The sample lists about 31,000 clones, 60% to 75% occurring once. The sample was peripheral blood, taken from a patient treated with radiotherapy plus ipilimumab. The receptor set was obtained from a human donor with non-small cell lung cancer whose response to radiotherapy plus ipilimumab could not be evaluated.

The chain couples TRBV7-8 to TRBJ2-1; the match to TRBD2 covers 8 bases. CDR1 and CDR2 (germline): SGHVS, FQNEAQ. The trim removed 5 bases at V and 5 bases at J, leaving 11 bases unmatched. There are 16 residues in the CDR3. DNA for the CDR3: TGTGCCAGCAGCCTGAAGCGACTAGCGCTCAACAATGAGCAGTTCTTC. Residues: CASSLKRLALNNEQFF. Using reference TRBV7-8 and TRBJ2-1 for the parts outside the CDR3, the full variable domain is GAGVSQSPRYKVAKRGQDVALRCDPISGHVSLFWYQQALGQGPEFLTYFQNEAQLDKSGLPSDRFFAERPEGSVSTLKIQRTQQEDSAVYLCASSLKRLALNNEQFFGPGTRLTVL.

The J gene is TRBJ1-1, the V gene TRBV11-2, with TRBD1 identical over 7 bases. With 4 bases clipped from V and 11 bases from J, the junction kept 7 bases outside the gene matches. The germline V gene encodes CDR1 SGHAT and CDR2 FQNNGV. The CDR3 is made up of 12 amino acids. The CDR3 DNA sequence: TGTGCCAGCAGCTGGAATCAGGGGGTGGCTTTCTTT. This gives the protein CASSWNQGVAFF.

The chain recombines TRBV2 with TRBJ2-7; D is possibly TRBD1 (6 bases). V dropped 7 bases and J dropped 6 bases, with 19 bases sitting between them. Germline V lookup: CDR1 SNHLY, CDR2 FYNNEI. CDR3 size: 14 residues. The CDR3 DNA reads as TGTGCCAGCAAGAGCAGGGGAATTACATCCGAGCAGTACTTC. Protein sequence: CASKSRGITSEQYF.

As to this clone: The junction differs from germline at one of its ends, possibly a read error. The chain recombines TRBV7-2 with TRBJ2-7, with 8 bases aligning to TRBD1. This CDR3 is built from 16 residues. Germline CDR1 is SGHTA and CDR2 is FQGNSA. CDR3 in DNA: TGCGCCAGCAGCTATGTCCGAGGGACAGGTGGCAACGAGCAGTACTTC. It translates to CASSYVRGTGGNEQYF.